This T cell receptor beta chain was documented in a study of blood T cell repertoires in COVID-19. Study summary: T cells, B-cell-depleted T cells, or PBMCs provided the cDNA or gDNA that served as material.

Clones were read by immunoSEQ multiplex PCR, and TCRdb kept only the in-frame ones, dropping some. The table records some 450,000 clones, about nine tenths of them present only once. Germline V CDR1 and CDR2: MNHNY, SVGAGI (reference sequence). The CDR3 extends over 18 amino acids. Losses at the gene ends were 5 bases for V and 7 bases for J; bases not matched to a gene: 17. Input material: peripheral blood. The chain joins TRBV6-6 to TRBJ2-1; 10 nucleotides line up with TRBD2. The clonotype originates from a woman in her forties or fifties with COVID-19, enrolled during active disease. The CDR3 coding sequence is TGTGCCAGCAGTCTCTGGGCAATACTAGCGGGGATTGGAAATGAGCAGTTCTTC. Its translation is CASSLWAILAGIGNEQFF.